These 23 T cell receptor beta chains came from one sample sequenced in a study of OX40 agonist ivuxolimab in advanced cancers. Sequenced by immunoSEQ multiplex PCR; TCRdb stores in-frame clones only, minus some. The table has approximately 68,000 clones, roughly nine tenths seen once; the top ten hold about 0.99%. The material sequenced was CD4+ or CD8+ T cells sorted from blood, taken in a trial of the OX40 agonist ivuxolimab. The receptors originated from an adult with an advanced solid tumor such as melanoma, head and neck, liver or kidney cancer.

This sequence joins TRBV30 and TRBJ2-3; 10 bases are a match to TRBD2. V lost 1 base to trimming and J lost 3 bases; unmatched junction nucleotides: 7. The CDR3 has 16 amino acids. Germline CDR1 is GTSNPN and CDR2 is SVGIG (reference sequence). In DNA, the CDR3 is TGTGCCTGGAGTGGGTTTAGCGGGAGGAGGACAGATACGCAGTATTTT. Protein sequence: CAWSGFSGRRTDTQYF.

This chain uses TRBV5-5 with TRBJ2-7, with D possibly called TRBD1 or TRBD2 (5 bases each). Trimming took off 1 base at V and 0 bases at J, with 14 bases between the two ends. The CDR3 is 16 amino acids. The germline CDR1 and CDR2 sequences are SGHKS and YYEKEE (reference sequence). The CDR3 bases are TGTGCCAGCAGCTTGCCGGGACCCAAGGGCTCCTACGAGCAGTACTTC. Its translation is CASSLPGPKGSYEQYF.

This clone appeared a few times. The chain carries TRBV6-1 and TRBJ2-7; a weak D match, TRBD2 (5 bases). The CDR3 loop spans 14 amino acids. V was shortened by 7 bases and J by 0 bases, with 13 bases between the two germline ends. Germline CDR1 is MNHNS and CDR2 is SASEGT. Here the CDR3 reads CASKGGRSSYEQYF. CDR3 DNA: TGTGCCAGCAAGGGCGGGCGGAGCTCCTACGAGCAGTACTTC.

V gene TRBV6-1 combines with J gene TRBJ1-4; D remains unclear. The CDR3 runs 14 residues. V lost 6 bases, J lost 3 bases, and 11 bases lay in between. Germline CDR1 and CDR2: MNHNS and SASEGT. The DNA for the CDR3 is TGTGCCAGCAGGTTGGGTCAGGCTAATGAAAAACTGTTTTTT. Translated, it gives CASRLGQANEKLFF.

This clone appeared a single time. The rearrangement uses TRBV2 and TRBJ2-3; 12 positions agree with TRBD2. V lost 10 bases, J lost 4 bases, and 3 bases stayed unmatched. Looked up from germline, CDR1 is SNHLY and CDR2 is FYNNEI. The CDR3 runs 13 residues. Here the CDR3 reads CATTSGGPDTQYF. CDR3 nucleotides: TGTGCCACGACTAGCGGGGGACCAGATACGCAGTATTTT.

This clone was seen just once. This chain's CDR3 is CASSGTGTVSQETQYF. The CDR3 DNA follows: TGTGCCAGCAGTGGAACCGGGACAGTGTCCCAAGAGACCCAGTACTTC. This chain uses TRBV28 with TRBJ2-5, with 7 bases aligning to TRBD1. CDR1 and CDR2 from the germline V gene are MDHEN and SYDVKM. V was pared by 5 bases and J by 1 base, with 10 bases of the junction left unmatched. The CDR3 loop spans 16 amino acids.

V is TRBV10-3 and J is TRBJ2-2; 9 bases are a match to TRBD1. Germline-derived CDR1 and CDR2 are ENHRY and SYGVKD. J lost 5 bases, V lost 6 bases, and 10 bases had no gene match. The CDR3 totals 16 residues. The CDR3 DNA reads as TGTGCCATCAGGACGGACAGGGGATCGCGGACCGGGGAGCTGTTTTTT. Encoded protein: CAIRTDRGSRTGELFF.

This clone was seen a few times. The CDR3 sequence: CASSLGGGNTEAFF. DNA for the CDR3: TGCGCCAGCAGCTTGGGAGGGGGGAACACTGAAGCTTTCTTT. The rearrangement uses TRBV5-1 and TRBJ1-1; a weak D match, TRBD1 (6 bases). Trimming pared 0 bases from V and 1 base from J, leaving 7 bases between. This CDR3 has 14 residues. Germline assignment: CDR1 SGHRS and CDR2 YFSETQ.

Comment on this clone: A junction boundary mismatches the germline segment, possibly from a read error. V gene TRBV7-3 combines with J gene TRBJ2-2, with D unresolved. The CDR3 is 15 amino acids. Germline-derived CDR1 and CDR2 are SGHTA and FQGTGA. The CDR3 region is CASSLTGSNAGELFF. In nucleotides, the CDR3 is TGTGCCAGCAGCTTAACGGGATCGAACGCCGGGGAGCTGTTTTTT.

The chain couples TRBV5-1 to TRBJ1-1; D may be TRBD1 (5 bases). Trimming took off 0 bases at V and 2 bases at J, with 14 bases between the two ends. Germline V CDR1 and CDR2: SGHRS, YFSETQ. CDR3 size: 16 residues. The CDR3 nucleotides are TGCGCCAGCAGCTTGGTATGGGCGGGACTCAACACTGAAGCTTTCTTT. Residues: CASSLVWAGLNTEAFF. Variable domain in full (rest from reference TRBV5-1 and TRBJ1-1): KAGVTQTPRYLIKTRGQQVTLSCSPISGHRSVSWYQQTPGQGLQFLFEYFSETQRNKGNFPGRFSGRQFSNSRSEMNVSTLELGDSALYLCASSLVWAGLNTEAFFGQGTRLTVV.

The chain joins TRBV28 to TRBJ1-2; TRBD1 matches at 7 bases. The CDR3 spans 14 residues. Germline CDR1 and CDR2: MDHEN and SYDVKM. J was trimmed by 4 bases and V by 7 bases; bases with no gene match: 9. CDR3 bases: TGTGCCAGCATCAGCCGGGACAGAATCTATGGCTACACCTTC. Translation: CASISRDRIYGYTF.

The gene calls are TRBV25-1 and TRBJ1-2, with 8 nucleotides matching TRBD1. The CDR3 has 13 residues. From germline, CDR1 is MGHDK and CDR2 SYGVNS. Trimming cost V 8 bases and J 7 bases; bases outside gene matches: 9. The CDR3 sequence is CASDGRGPGGYTF. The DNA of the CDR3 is TGTGCCAGCGACGGCAGGGGGCCGGGTGGCTACACCTTC.

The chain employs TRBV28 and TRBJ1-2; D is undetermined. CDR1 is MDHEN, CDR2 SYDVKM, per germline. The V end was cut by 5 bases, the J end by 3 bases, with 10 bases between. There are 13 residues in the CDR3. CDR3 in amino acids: CASSDGGYYGYTF. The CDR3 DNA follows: TGTGCCAGCAGTGACGGAGGGTACTATGGCTACACCTTC.

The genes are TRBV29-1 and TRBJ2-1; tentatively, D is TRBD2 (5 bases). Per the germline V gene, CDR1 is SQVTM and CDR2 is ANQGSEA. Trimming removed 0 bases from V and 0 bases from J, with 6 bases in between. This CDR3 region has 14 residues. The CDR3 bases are TGCAGCGTTGAAGAGGGGAGCTCCTACAATGAGCAGTTCTTC. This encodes CSVEEGSSYNEQFF.

CDR3: CASSLQGGGNQPQHF. In nucleotides, the CDR3 is TGCGCCAGCAGCCTACAGGGGGGAGGTAATCAGCCCCAGCATTTT. The chain links TRBV5-1 to TRBJ1-5; 8 bases agree with TRBD1. The CDR3 covers 15 residues. Losses at the gene ends were 4 bases for V and 4 bases for J; bases not matched to a gene: 7. CDR1 and CDR2 (germline): SGHRS, YFSETQ.

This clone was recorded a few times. The CDR3 DNA reads TGCGCCAGCAGCTTGGGTTGGCGGTACGAGCAGTACTTC. It translates to CASSLGWRYEQYF. V usage is TRBV5-1 and J usage is TRBJ2-7, with D unresolved. Germline V gene data show CDR1 as SGHRS and CDR2 as YFSETQ. The V end was cut by 0 bases, the J end by 4 bases, with 8 bases between. This CDR3 has 13 residues.

This chain's CDR3 is CASSLLGGSYEQYF. For the CDR3, the DNA is TGTGCCAGCAGCCTCCTGGGGGGATCCTACGAGCAGTACTTC. The chain joins TRBV11-3 to TRBJ2-7, with D perhaps TRBD2 (6 bases). Per germline, CDR1 SGHNT and CDR2 YENEEA. V was shortened by 5 bases and J by 1 base, with 12 bases between the two germline ends. The CDR3 has 14 residues.

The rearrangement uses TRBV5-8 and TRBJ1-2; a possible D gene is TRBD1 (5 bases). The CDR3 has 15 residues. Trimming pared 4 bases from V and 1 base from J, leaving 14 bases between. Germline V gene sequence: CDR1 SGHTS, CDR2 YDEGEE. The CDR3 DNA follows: TGTGCCAGCAGCCGATCACTCCAGGGTAACTATGGCTACACCTTC. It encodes CASSRSLQGNYGYTF.

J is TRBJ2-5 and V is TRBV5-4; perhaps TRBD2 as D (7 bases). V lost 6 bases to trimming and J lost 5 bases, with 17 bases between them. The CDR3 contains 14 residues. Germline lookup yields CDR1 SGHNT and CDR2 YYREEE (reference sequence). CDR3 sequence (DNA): TGTGCCAGCACCAATAGGGGGGGAGGGGAGACCCAGTACTTC. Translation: CASTNRGGGETQYF.

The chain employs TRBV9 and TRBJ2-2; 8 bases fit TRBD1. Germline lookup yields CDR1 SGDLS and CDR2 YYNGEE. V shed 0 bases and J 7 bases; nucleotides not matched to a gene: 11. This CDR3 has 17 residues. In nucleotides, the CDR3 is TGTGCCAGCAGCGTAGAGGCGGACAGGGTCTTTGGCGGGGAGCTGTTTTTT. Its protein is CASSVEADRVFGGELFF.

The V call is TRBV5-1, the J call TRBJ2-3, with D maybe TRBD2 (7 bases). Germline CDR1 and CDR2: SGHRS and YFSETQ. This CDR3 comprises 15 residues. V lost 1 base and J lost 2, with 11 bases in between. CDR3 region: CASSLLGGHTDTQYF. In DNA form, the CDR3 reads TGCGCCAGCAGCTTGTTGGGGGGGCACACAGATACGCAGTATTTT.

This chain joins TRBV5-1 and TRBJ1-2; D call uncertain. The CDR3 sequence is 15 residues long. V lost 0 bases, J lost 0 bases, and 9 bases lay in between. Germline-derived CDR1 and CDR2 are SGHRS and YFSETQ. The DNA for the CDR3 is TGCGCCAGCAGCTTGGATCTGACGCCTAACTATGGCTACACCTTC. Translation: CASSLDLTPNYGYTF.

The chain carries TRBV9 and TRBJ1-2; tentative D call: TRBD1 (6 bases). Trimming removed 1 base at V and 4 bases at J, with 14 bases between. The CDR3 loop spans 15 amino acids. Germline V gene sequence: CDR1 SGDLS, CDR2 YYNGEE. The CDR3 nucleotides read TGTGCCAGCAGCGTAAGCCCGGACAGAACCTATGGCTACACCTTC. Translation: CASSVSPDRTYGYTF.